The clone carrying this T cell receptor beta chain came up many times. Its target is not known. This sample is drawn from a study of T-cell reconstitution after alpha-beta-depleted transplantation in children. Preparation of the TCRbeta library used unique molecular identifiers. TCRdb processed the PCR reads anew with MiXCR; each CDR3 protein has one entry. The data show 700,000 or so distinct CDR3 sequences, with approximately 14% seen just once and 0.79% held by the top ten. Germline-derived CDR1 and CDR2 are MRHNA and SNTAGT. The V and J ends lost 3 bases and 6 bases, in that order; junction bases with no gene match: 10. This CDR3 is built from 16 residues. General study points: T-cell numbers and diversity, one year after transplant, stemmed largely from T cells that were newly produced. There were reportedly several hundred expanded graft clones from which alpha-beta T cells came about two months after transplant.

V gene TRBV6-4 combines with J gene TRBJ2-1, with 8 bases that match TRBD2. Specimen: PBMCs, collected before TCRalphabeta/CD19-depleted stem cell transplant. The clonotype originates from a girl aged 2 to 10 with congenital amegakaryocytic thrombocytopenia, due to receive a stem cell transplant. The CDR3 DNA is TGTGCCAGCAGTGATTCAGCGGGAGCGGGGGTCAATGAGCAGTTCTTC. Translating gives CASSDSAGAGVNEQFF.